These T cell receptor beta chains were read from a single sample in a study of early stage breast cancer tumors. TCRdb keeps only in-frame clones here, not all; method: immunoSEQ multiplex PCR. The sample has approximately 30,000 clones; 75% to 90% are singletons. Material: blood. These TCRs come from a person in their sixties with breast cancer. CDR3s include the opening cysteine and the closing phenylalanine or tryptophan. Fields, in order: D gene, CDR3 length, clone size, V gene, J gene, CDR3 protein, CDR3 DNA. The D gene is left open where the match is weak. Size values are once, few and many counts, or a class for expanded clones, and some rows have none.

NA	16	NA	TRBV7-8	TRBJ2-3	CASSLGYNPRTDTQYF	TGTGCCAGCAGCTTAGGGTACAATCCCCGCACAGATACGCAGTATTTT
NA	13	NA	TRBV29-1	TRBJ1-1	CSVRVNEGTEAFF	TGCAGCGTTCGGGTCAACGAGGGCACTGAAGCTTTCTTT
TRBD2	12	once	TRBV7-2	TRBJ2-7	CASSASGNEQYF	TGTGCCAGCAGCGCCAGCGGGAACGAGCAGTACTTC
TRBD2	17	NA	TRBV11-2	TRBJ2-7	CASRGWTSGAIVHEQYF	TGTGCCAGCAGAGGGTGGACTAGCGGGGCCATTGTGCACGAGCAGTACTTC
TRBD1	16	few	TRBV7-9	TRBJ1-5	CASSLSSQGGNQPQHF	TGTGCCAGCAGCTTATCATCACAGGGGGGGAATCAGCCCCAGCATTTT
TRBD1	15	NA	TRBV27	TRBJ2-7	CASSVTGTGGGEQYF	TGTGCCAGCAGTGTAACCGGGACAGGGGGTGGCGAGCAGTACTTC
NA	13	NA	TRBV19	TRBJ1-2	CASSITRNYGYTF	TGTGCCAGTAGTATCACACGTAACTATGGCTACACCTTC
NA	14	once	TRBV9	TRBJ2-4	CASSVGQGKNIQYF	TGTGCCAGCAGCGTAGGGCAGGGCAAAAACATTCAGTACTTC
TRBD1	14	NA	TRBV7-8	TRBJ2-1	CASSPGQVWSEQFF	TGTGCCAGCAGCCCAGGACAGGTCTGGAGTGAGCAGTTCTTC
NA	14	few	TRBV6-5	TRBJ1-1	CASSHDRMNTEAFF	TGTGCCAGCAGCCACGACAGAATGAACACTGAAGCTTTCTTT
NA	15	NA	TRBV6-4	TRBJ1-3	CASSDARVAGNTIYF	TGTGCCAGCAGTGACGCCCGGGTGGCTGGAAACACCATATATTTT
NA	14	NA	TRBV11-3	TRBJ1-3	CASSDGTPGNTIYF	TGTGCCAGCAGCGACGGGACACCTGGAAACACCATATATTTT
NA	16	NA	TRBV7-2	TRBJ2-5	CASSLSTGSGQETQYF	TGTGCCAGCAGCTTATCGACGGGATCGGGGCAAGAGACCCAGTACTTC
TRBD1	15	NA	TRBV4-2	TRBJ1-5	CASSQVGQGGQPQHF	TGTGCCAGCAGCCAAGTTGGACAGGGGGGTCAGCCCCAGCATTTT
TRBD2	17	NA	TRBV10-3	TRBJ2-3	CAISASGGGLSTDTQYF	TGTGCCATCAGTGCAAGCGGGGGTGGCCTAAGCACAGATACGCAGTATTTT
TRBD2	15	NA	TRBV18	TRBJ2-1	CASSSSGSLYNEQFF	TGTGCCAGCTCATCCAGCGGGAGTCTGTACAATGAGCAGTTCTTC